What follows are 8 T cell receptor beta chains derived from one specimen sequenced in a study of cytomegalovirus exposure and HLA in healthy donors (TCRdb year 2017). Library generation was performed with the immunoSEQ multiplex PCR assay. TCRdb's version of the immuneACCESS table is confined to in-frame rearrangements and falls short of the full clone set. An unresolved V gene accounts for under half of the shortfall where checked; the remainder is of unknown origin. Recorded for this sample are approximately 120,000 clones; around 90% of them occurred a single time. The ten largest clones represent 1.5% to 2% of the sample. The sample taken for sequencing was PBMCs. The receptors come from a woman aged 18-30 years in good health and CMV-seronegative.

This chain joins TRBV28 and TRBJ2-3; D may be TRBD1 (6 bases). This CDR3 is 15 amino acids long. Looked up from germline, CDR1 is MDHEN and CDR2 is SYDVKM. V dropped 6 bases and J dropped 5 bases, with 18 bases sitting between them. CDR3 coding DNA: TGTGCCAGCAGCCTTCCCAGGGGATTTGAAGATACGCAGTATTTT. Its translation: CASSLPRGFEDTQYF.

The V and J genes are TRBV29-1 and TRBJ1-2; possibly TRBD1 for D (5 bases). CDR3 length equals 15 residues. V dropped 2 bases and J dropped 2 bases, with 15 bases sitting between them. The germline CDR1 and CDR2 sequences are SQVTM and ANQGSEA. CDR3 loop: CSVERWGSKNYGYTF. DNA for the CDR3: TGCAGCGTTGAACGATGGGGCAGTAAAAACTATGGCTACACCTTC.

The chain links TRBV27 to TRBJ1-1; 7 nucleotides agree with TRBD1. This CDR3 spans 15 amino acids. J lost 4 bases, V lost 5 bases, and 10 bases had no gene match. CDR1 and CDR2 from the germline V gene are MNHEY and SMNVEV (reference sequence). CDR3 coding DNA: TGTGCCAGCAGTACCCGACAGGGAATGGTCACTGAAGCTTTCTTT. Protein sequence: CASSTRQGMVTEAFF.

This chain uses TRBV4-2 with TRBJ2-1; weak D call: TRBD1 (6 bases). From germline, CDR1 is LGHNA and CDR2 YNFKEQ. V gave up 1 base and J gave up 8 bases, with 15 bases separating them. This CDR3 region has 15 residues. The CDR3 spells CASSQVGGGWDEQFF. For the CDR3, the DNA is TGTGCCAGCAGCCAAGTTGGGGGCGGGTGGGATGAGCAGTTCTTC.

This chain connects TRBV28 to TRBJ2-7; TRBD2 matches 12 bases. The CDR3 is made up of 16 amino acids. CDR1 MDHEN and CDR2 SYDVKM come from the germline V gene. The J segment lost 4 bases and the V segment lost 3 bases, leaving 7 bases of the junction unmatched. The CDR3 DNA follows: TGTGCCAGCAGTTTTGGACTAGCGGGACTACTTTACGAGCAGTACTTC. Amino acids: CASSFGLAGLLYEQYF.

The chain couples TRBV13 to TRBJ2-5; tentatively, D is TRBD2 (5 bases). Per the germline V gene, CDR1 is PRHDT and CDR2 is FYEKMQ (reference sequence). V was pared by 6 bases and J by 4 bases, with 9 bases between. There are 12 residues in the CDR3. Here the CDR3 DNA reads TGTGCCAGCAGAGGAGGTACAGAGACCCAGTACTTC. It codes for CASRGGTETQYF.

The chain uses TRBV9 and TRBJ1-2, with D unclear. Trimming pared 4 bases from V and 0 bases from J, leaving 16 bases between. The CDR3 covers 16 residues. From germline, CDR1 is SGDLS and CDR2 YYNGEE. The CDR3 spells CASSSPSGSSNYGYTF. DNA of the CDR3: TGTGCCAGCAGCTCCCCTTCAGGAAGTTCTAACTATGGCTACACCTTC.

The chain is built from TRBV14 and TRBJ2-7; 11 nucleotides match TRBD2. The CDR3 totals 16 residues. Trimming took 6 bases from V and 1 from J; bases not matched to a gene: 8. Per the germline V gene, CDR1 is SGHDN and CDR2 is FVKESK. The CDR3 nucleotides read TGTGCCAGCAGTCTCTTGACTAGCGGGACGTCCTACGAGCAGTACTTC. Encoded protein: CASSLLTSGTSYEQYF.